This T cell receptor beta chain was sequenced in a study of T cell responses to AZD1222 COVID-19 vaccine. Findings and limits, study-wide: A rise in Spike-specific TCR breadth and depth followed two AZD1222 doses.

Trimming took off 3 bases at V and 7 bases at J, with 14 bases between the two ends. The germline V gene has CDR1 SGDLS and CDR2 YYNGEE. The CDR3 sequence is 15 residues long. The data were produced by immunoSEQ multiplex PCR, yet TCRdb's version contains in-frame clones alone and is incomplete. The table shows around 260,000 clones, with over 90% occurring only once. As to this clone: Antigen specificity is unknown.

The sequence derives from an adult in good health. The sequenced sample was peripheral blood, obtained on day 0 of AZD1222 vaccination. The genes are TRBV9 and TRBJ1-6; a weak D match, TRBD1 (6 bases). This chain's CDR3 is CASSGAVQGNSPLHF. The CDR3 DNA follows: TGTGCCAGCAGCGGAGCGGTACAGGGAAATTCACCCCTCCACTTT.